Sequencing of this T cell receptor (beta chain) was carried out in a study of T cell clonotyping in hematopoietic cell transplantation. This CDR3 has 17 amino acids. J was trimmed by 8 bases and V by 4 bases; bases with no gene match: 11. Germline V gene sequence: CDR1 SGHVS, CDR2 FNYEAQ. Worth noting for this clone: Its target is not known.

Generated by immunoSEQ multiplex PCR, the TCRdb table keeps only in-frame clones and is missing some. The sample includes 10,000 to 15,000 clones, over 75% seen only once; the top ten take 1.2%. Study-wide results and limits: Without cell sorting, CD4 versus CD8 contributions remain unresolved. At the given depth, recipient repertoires were over 97% de novo clonotypes.

Input material: peripheral blood mononuclear cells. This chain uses TRBV7-6 with TRBJ2-2; 12 nucleotides match TRBD2. The origin of this receptor is a man aged 30 to 45 in good health. Some clones in this sample may be carry-over from other donors' samples. The CDR3 sequence: CASSSRRTSGTLGELFF. CDR3 coding DNA: TGTGCCAGCAGCTCCCGTAGGACTAGCGGGACACTGGGGGAGCTGTTTTTT.